Below, one T cell receptor beta chain is given with its context. This sample is part of a study of technical replicates of blood from a handful of donors. Germline CDR1 and CDR2: GTSNPN and SVGIG (reference sequence). Trimming took 4 bases from V and 8 from J, leaving 32 bases between them. The CDR3 has 19 amino acids. Only in-frame clones appear in the TCRdb table, and some are missing; sequencing was by immunoSEQ multiplex PCR. This table holds approximately 70,000 clones, nearly 98% found once. The sequence was obtained from a human donor in good health. The sample consisted of T cells isolated from PBMCs. V gene TRBV30 combines with J gene TRBJ1-4; D gene ambiguous. CDR3 in DNA: TGTGCCTGGACGTCTCGTGGCGCAGATGCGGGAGTGAGTAGAGAAAAACTGTTTTTT. Protein sequence: CAWTSRGADAGVSREKLFF.